In this sample, the clone carrying this T cell receptor beta chain is medium-sized. Its antigen remains unknown. No cell fractionation was done, so the repertoire covers all unsorted peripheral blood T cells. Peripheral blood, roughly 2.5 ml, was drawn for RNA extraction. The sample originates from a study of HIV-infected patients and healthy controls. General study results and limits: Compared with controls, mean Gini indices were significantly raised in HIV-infected repertoires, possibly indicating oligoclonality. The study did not determine the donors' HLA types. Healthy controls carried many MAIT alpha-chain CDR3s, while HIV+ repertoires had few.

Germline CDR1 is SEHNR and CDR2 is FQNEAQ (reference sequence). The CDR3 covers 15 residues. V dropped 4 bases and J dropped 2 bases, with 13 bases sitting between them. Alpha and beta constant-region primers primed reverse transcription of around 500 ng RNA. Using multiplexing indices, alpha and beta chain libraries were generated apart by chain-specific third strand synthesis. TCRdb passed the 5' RACE reads through MiXCR, listing each CDR3 protein once. The sample records more than 15,000 distinct CDR3 sequences, less than 15% being singletons. The sequenced sample consisted of blood. The TCR sequence derives from an adult in good health. The chain employs TRBV7-9 and TRBJ2-3; D is ambiguous. The CDR3 nucleotides read TGTGCCAGCAGCTCCTGGAGCAGGCTCACAGATACGCAGTATTTT. Translation: CASSSWSRLTDTQYF.